This TCR beta chain was identified in a study of cytomegalovirus exposure and HLA in healthy donors. Overall study context: About 200 million T cells yielded roughly 120 million unique TCR beta sequences in earlier analysis. Overall study results and limits: In vitro experiments confirmed that three CMV-associated chains were specific for CMV antigens. A previous analysis found most TCR beta V segments productive roughly 87% or roughly 30% of the time. Most subjects had HLA-A and HLA-B alleles reportedly predicted accurately by TCR beta sequences.

Worth noting for this clone: Its antigen remains unknown.

V gave up 0 bases and J gave up 3 bases, with 10 bases separating them. This CDR3 is 15 amino acids long. Germline values: CDR1 SGHTS, CDR2 YDEGEE. PCR involved 60 Vbeta and 13 Jbeta primers. Produced via immunoSEQ multiplex PCR; TCRdb's table is partial and in-frame only. The sample carries about 90,000 clones, over 65% recorded once. Sequenced material: PBMCs. This sequence was found in a woman younger than 30 in good health and CMV-seropositive. The J gene is TRBJ2-1, the V gene TRBV5-8; perhaps TRBD1 as D (5 bases). CDR3 DNA: TGTGCCAGCAGCTTGGGAGCCACAGGCTACAATGAGCAGTTCTTC. This translates into CASSLGATGYNEQFF.